The sequence of this TCR beta chain was determined in a study of cytomegalovirus exposure and HLA in healthy donors. Study at large: A later analysis reported the same platform for the roughly 110 validation repertoires and the approximately 720 first-cohort repertoires.

Donors came from a validation cohort of approximately 110 subjects, distinct from the first 666-subject cohort. Sequencing was performed with immunoSEQ multiplex PCR; in TCRdb, only in-frame clones are kept and a portion is missing. Of roughly 150,000 clones listed, roughly 89% are singletons. The CDR3 sequence is 15 residues long. CDR1 is SSHAT and CDR2 is FNYEAQ in the germline V gene (reference sequence). For this clone: Mismatch with germline at one junction end may stem from a read error.

The clonotype originates from a man aged 18-30 years in good health and CMV-seropositive. Sample: PBMCs. This rearrangement joins TRBV7-7 to TRBJ2-5; TRBD1 matches 8 bases. This chain's CDR3 is CASSSGRGLWETQYF. The CDR3 region has the DNA TGTGCTAGCAGCTCGGGCAGGGGGCTGTGGGAGACCCAGTACTTC. Variable domain in full (rest from reference TRBV7-7 and TRBJ2-5): GAGVSQSPRYKVTKRGQDVTLRCDPISSHATLYWYQQALGQGPEFLTYFNYEAQPDKSGLPSDRFSAERPEGSISTLTIQRTEQRDSAMYRCASSSGRGLWETQYFGPGTRLLVL.